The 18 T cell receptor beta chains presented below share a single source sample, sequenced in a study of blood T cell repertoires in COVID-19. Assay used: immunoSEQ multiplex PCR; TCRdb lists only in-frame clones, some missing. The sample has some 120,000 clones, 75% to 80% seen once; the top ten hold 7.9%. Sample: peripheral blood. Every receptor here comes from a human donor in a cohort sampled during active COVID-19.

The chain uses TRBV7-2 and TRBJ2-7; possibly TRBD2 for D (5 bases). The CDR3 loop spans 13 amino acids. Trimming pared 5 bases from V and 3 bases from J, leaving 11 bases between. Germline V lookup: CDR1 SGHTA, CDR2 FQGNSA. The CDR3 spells CASSHPGFYEQYF. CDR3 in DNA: TGTGCCAGCAGCCACCCGGGGTTCTACGAGCAGTACTTC.

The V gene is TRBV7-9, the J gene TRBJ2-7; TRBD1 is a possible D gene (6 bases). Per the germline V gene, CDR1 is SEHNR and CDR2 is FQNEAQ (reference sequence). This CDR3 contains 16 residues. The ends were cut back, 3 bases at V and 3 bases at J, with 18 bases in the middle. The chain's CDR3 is CASSFGRGEMGYEQYF. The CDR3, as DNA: TGTGCCAGCAGCTTCGGCAGGGGCGAAATGGGCTACGAGCAGTACTTC. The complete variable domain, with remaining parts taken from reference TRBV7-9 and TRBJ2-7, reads DTGVSQNPRHKITKRGQNVTFRCDPISEHNRLYWYRQTLGQGPEFLTYFQNEAQLEKSRLLSDRFSAERPKGSFSTLEIQRTEQGDSAMYLCASSFGRGEMGYEQYFGPGTRLTVT.

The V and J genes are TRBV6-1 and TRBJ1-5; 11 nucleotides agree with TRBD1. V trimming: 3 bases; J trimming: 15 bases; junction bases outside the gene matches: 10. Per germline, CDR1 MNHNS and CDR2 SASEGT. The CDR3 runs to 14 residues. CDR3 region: CASSDPGTGGRGHF. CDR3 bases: TGTGCCAGCAGTGACCCCGGGACAGGGGGAAGGGGGCATTTT.

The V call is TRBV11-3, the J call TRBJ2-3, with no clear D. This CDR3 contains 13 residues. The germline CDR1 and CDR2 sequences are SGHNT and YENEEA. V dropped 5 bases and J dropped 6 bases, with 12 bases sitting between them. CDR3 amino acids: CASSLYPGDTQYF. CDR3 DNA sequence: TGTGCCAGCAGCCTATACCCCGGGGATACGCAGTATTTT.

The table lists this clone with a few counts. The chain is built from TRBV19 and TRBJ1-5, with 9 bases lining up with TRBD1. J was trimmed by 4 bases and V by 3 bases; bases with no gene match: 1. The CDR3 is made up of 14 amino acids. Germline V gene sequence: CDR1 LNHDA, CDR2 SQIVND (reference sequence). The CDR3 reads CASSMGQGNQPQHF. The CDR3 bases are TGTGCCAGTAGTATGGGACAGGGTAATCAGCCCCAGCATTTT.

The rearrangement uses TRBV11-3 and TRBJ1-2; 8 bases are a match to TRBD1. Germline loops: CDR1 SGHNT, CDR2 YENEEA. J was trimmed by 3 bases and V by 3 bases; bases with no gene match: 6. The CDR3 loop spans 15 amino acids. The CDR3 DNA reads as TGTGCCAGCAGCTTCAGACCGGGACAGGACTATGGCTACACCTTC. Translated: CASSFRPGQDYGYTF. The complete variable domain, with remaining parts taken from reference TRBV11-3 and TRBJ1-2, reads EAGVVQSPRYKIIEKKQPVAFWCNPISGHNTLYWYLQNLGQGPELLIRYENEEAVDDSQLPKDRFSAERLKGVDSTLKIQPAELGDSAVYLCASSFRPGQDYGYTFGSGTRLTVV.

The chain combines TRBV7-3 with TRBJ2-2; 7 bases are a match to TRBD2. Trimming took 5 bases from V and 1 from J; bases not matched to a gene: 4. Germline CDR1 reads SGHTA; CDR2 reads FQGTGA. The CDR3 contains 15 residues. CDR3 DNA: TGTGCCAGCAGCCCGACTAGCAGGAACACCGGGGAGCTGTTTTTT. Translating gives CASSPTSRNTGELFF.

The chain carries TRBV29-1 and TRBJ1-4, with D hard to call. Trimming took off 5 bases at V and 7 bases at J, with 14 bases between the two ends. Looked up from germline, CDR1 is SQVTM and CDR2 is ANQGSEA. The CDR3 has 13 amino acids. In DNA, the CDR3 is TGCAGCGTTTCCGGAGGTGTCAGTGAAAAACTGTTTTTT. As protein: CSVSGGVSEKLFF.

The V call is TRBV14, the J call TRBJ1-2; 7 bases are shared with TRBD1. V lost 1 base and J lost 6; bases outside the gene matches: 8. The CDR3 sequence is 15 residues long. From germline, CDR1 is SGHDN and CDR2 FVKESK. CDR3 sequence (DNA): TGTGCCAGCAGCCAAGTGAACAGGGGAGGAGATGGCTACACCTTC. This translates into CASSQVNRGGDGYTF.

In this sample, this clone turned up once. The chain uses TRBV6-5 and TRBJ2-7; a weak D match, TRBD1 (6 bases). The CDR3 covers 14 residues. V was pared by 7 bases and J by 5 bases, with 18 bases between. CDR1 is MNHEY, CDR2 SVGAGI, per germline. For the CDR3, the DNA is TGTGCCAGCACCCAAGAACGGGGACACCACGAGCAGTACTTC. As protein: CASTQERGHHEQYF.

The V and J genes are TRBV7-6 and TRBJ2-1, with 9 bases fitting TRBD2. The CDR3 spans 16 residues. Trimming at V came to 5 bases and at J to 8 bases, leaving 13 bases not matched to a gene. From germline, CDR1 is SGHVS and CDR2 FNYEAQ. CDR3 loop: CASSPRGRGGRHEQFF. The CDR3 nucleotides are TGTGCCAGCAGCCCAAGGGGGCGGGGGGGCCGCCATGAGCAGTTCTTC.

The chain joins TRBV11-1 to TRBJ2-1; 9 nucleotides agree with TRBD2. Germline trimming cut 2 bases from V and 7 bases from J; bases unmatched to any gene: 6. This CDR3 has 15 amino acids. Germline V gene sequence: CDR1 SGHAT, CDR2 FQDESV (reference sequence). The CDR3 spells CASSLILAGRNEQFF. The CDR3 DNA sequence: TGTGCCAGCAGCTTAATCCTAGCGGGGAGGAATGAGCAGTTCTTC. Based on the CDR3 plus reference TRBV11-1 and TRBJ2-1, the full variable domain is EAEVAQSPRYKITEKSQAVAFWCDPISGHATLYWYRQILGQGPELLVQFQDESVVDDSQLPKDRFSAERLKGVDSTLKIQPAELGDSAMYLCASSLILAGRNEQFFGPGTRLTVL.

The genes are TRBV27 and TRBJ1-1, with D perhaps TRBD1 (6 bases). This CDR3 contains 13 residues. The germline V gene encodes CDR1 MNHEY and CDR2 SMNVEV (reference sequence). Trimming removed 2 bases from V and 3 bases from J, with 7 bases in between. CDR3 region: CASSLQGYTEAFF. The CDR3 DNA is TGTGCCAGCAGTTTACAGGGGTACACTGAAGCTTTCTTT.

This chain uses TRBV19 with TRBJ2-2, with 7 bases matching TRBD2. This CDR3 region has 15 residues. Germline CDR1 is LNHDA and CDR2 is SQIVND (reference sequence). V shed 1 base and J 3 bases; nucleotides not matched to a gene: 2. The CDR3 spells CASSIAGGYTGELFF. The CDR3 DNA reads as TGTGCCAGTAGTATAGCGGGAGGATACACCGGGGAGCTGTTTTTT. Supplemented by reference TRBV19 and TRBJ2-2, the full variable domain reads DGGITQSPKYLFRKEGQNVTLSCEQNLNHDAMYWYRQDPGQGLRLIYYSQIVNDFQKGDIAEGYSVSREKKESFPLTVTSAQKNPTAFYLCASSIAGGYTGELFFGEGSRLTVL.

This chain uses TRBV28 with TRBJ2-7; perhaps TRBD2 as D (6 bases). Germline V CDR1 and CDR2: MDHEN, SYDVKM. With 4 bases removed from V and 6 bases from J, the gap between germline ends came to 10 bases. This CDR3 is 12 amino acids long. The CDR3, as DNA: TGTGCCAGCAGTTGGGGGGTGCTCGAGCAGTACTTC. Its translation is CASSWGVLEQYF.

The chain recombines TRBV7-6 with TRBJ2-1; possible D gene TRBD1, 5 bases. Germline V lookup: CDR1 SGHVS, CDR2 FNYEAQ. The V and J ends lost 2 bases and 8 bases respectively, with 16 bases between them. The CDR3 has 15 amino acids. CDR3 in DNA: TGTGCCAGCAGCTTAAGGGCAGGGCAGGGCCATGAGCAGTTCTTC. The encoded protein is CASSLRAGQGHEQFF. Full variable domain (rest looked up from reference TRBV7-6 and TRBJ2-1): GAGVSQSPRYKVTKRGQDVALRCDPISGHVSLYWYRQALGQGPEFLTYFNYEAQQDKSGLPNDRFSAERPEGSISTLTIQRTEQRDSAMYRCASSLRAGQGHEQFFGPGTRLTVL.

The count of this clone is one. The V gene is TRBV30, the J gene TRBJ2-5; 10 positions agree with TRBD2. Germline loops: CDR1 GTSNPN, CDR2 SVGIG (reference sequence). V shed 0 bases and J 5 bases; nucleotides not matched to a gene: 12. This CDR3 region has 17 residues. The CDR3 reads CAWSVLAGKWGLETQYF. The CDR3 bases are TGTGCCTGGAGTGTACTAGCGGGAAAGTGGGGTCTGGAGACCCAGTACTTC. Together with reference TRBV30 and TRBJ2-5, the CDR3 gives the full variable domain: SQTIHQWPATLVQPVGSPLSLECTVEGTSNPNLYWYRQAAGRGLQLLFYSVGIGQISSEVPQNLSASRPQDRQFILSSKKLLLSDSGFYLCAWSVLAGKWGLETQYFGPGTRLLVL.

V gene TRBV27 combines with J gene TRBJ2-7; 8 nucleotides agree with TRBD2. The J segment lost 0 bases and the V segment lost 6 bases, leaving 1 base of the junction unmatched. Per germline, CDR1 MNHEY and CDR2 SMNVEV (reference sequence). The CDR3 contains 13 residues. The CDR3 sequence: CASRRGDSYEQYF. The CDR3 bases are TGTGCCAGCAGGCGGGGGGACTCCTACGAGCAGTACTTC.